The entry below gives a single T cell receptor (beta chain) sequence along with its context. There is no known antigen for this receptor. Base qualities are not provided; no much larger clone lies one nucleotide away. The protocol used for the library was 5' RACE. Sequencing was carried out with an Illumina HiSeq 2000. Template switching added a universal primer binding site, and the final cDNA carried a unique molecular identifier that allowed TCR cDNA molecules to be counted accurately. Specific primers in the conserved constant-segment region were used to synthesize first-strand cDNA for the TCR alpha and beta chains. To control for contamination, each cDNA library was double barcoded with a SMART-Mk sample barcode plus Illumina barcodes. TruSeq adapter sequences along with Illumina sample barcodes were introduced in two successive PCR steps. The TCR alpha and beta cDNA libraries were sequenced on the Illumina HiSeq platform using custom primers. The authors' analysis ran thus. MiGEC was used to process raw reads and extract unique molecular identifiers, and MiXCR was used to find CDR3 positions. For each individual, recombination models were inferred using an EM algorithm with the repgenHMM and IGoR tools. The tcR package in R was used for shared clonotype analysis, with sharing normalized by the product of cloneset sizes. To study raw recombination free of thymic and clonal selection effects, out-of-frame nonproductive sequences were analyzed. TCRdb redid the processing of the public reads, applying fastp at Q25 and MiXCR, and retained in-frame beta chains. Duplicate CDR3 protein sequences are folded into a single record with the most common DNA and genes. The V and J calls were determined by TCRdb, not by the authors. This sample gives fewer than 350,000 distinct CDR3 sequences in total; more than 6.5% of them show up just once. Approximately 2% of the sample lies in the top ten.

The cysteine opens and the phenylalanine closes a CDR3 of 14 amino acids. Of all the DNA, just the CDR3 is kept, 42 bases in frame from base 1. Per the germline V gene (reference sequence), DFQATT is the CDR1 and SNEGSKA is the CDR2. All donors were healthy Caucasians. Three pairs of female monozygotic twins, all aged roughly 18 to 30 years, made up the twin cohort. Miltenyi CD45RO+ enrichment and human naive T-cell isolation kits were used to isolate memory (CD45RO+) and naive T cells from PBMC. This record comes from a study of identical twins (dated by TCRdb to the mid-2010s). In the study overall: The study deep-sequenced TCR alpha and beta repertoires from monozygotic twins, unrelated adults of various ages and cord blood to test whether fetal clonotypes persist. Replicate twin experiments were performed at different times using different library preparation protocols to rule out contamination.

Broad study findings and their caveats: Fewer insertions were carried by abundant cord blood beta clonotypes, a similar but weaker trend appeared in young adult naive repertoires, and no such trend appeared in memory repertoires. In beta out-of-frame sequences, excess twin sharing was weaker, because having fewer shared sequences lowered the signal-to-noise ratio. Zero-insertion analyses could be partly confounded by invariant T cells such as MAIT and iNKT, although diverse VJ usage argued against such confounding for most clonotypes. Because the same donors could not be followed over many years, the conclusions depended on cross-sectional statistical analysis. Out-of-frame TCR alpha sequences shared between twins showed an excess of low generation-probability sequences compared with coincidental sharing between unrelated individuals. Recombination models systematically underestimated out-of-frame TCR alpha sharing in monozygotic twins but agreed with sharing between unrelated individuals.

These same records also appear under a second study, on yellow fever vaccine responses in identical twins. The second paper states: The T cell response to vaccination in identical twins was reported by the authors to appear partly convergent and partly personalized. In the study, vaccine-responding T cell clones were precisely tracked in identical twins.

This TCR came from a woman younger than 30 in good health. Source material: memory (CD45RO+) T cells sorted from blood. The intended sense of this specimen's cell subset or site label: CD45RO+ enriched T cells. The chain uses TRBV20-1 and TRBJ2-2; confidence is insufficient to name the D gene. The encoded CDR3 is CNATLPRDTGELFF. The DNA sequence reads TGCAATGCAACACTCCCCCGGGACACCGGGGAGCTGTTTTTT.